These T cell receptor beta chains were read from a single sample in a study of patients and donors after allogeneic stem cell transplantation. MiXCR, applied by TCRdb to the RT-PCR reads, yields one record per CDR3 protein. The sample records about 110,000 distinct CDR3 sequences, around 36% being singletons. Material for sequencing was blood, either unsorted or a sorted T cell fraction (not recorded which). Receptors originate from a human donor who was either an allogeneic HSCT recipient or a stem cell or donor lymphocyte infusion donor (not recorded which). It is not recorded whose cells these are; they may come from a transplant donor. CDR3s include the opening cysteine and the closing phenylalanine or tryptophan. D genes are given only for firm matches. Rows give clone size only sometimes, using once, few, many, or a class for an expanded clone.

V gene: TRBV6-2/TRBV6-3; D gene: TRBD2; J gene: TRBJ2-1; clone size: few; CDR3 protein: CASTGGSGRSYNEQFF; CDR3 DNA: TGTGCCAGCACTGGGGGTAGCGGGAGATCCTACAATGAGCAGTTCTTC
V gene: TRBV6-6; D gene: TRBD1; J gene: TRBJ2-7; clone size: once; CDR3 protein: CASSKGGRGQPSYEQYF; CDR3 DNA: TGTGCCAGCAGCAAAGGGGGCCGCGGGCAACCTTCCTACGAGCAGTACTTC
V gene: TRBV7-2; D gene: NA; J gene: TRBJ2-3; clone size: few; CDR3 protein: CASSSYKTGPERDTQYF; CDR3 DNA: TGTGCCAGCAGCTCCTACAAGACAGGACCCGAGCGAGATACGCAGTATTTT
V gene: TRBV5-1; D gene: NA; J gene: TRBJ2-4; clone size: NA; CDR3 protein: CASSFGATELAKNIQYF; CDR3 DNA: TGCGCCAGCAGCTTTGGGGCGACAGAACTAGCCAAAAACATTCAGTACTTC
V gene: TRBV2; D gene: NA; J gene: TRBJ1-1; clone size: few; CDR3 protein: CASTSEGTPAPTEAFF; CDR3 DNA: TGTGCCAGCACTTCGGAAGGGACACCCGCCCCCACTGAAGCTTTCTTT
V gene: TRBV18; D gene: TRBD1; J gene: TRBJ2-5; clone size: NA; CDR3 protein: CASSPPAGGAETQYF; CDR3 DNA: TGTGCCAGCTCACCTCCGGCAGGGGGTGCGGAGACCCAGTACTTC
V gene: TRBV11-2; D gene: TRBD1; J gene: TRBJ1-4; clone size: NA; CDR3 protein: CASSRTGLEKLFF; CDR3 DNA: TGTGCCAGCAGCAGGACAGGGTTGGAAAAACTGTTTTTT
V gene: TRBV28; D gene: NA; J gene: TRBJ2-1; clone size: NA; CDR3 protein: CASSPLGTGNEQFF; CDR3 DNA: TGTGCCAGCAGCCCACTTGGTACGGGAAATGAGCAGTTCTTC
V gene: TRBV24-1; D gene: NA; J gene: TRBJ2-7; clone size: NA; CDR3 protein: CATSGQGPKQYF; CDR3 DNA: TGTGCCACCAGCGGGCAGGGGCCGAAGCAGTACTTC
V gene: TRBV6-6; D gene: NA; J gene: TRBJ1-2; clone size: NA; CDR3 protein: CASSYNPSLGYTF; CDR3 DNA: TGTGCCAGCAGTTATAACCCATCCCTTGGCTACACCTTC
V gene: TRBV29-1; D gene: NA; J gene: TRBJ2-1; clone size: NA; CDR3 protein: CSVAGFFSYNEQFF; CDR3 DNA: TGCAGCGTCGCCGGGTTTTTCTCCTACAATGAGCAGTTCTTC
V gene: TRBV6-6; D gene: NA; J gene: TRBJ1-4; clone size: once; CDR3 protein: CASSLKLAGMGEKLFF; CDR3 DNA: TGTGCCAGCAGCCTTAAGCTGGCAGGGATGGGAGAAAAACTGTTTTTT
V gene: TRBV4-2; D gene: NA; J gene: TRBJ2-7; clone size: many; CDR3 protein: CASSPSTESYEQYF; CDR3 DNA: TGTGCCAGCAGCCCCTCGACAGAGTCCTACGAGCAGTACTTC
V gene: TRBV20-1; D gene: NA; J gene: TRBJ2-7; clone size: once; CDR3 protein: CSARDPRAANYEQYF; CDR3 DNA: TGCAGTGCTAGGGACCCTAGGGCCGCGAACTACGAGCAGTACTTC
V gene: TRBV20-1; D gene: TRBD2; J gene: TRBJ2-5; clone size: NA; CDR3 protein: CSASDSLAGGAQAQYF; CDR3 DNA: TGCAGTGCTAGTGATTCGCTAGCGGGAGGGGCCCAAGCCCAGTACTTC
V gene: TRBV12-3/TRBV12-4; D gene: NA; J gene: TRBJ1-6; clone size: few; CDR3 protein: CASSYRENSPLHF; CDR3 DNA: TGTGCCAGCAGCTACAGGGAGAATTCACCCCTCCACTTT
V gene: TRBV12-3/TRBV12-4; D gene: NA; J gene: TRBJ2-3; clone size: NA; CDR3 protein: CASSLRQGFTDTQYF; CDR3 DNA: TGTGCCAGCAGTTTACGGCAGGGGTTCACAGATACGCAGTATTTT
V gene: TRBV6-2/TRBV6-3; D gene: NA; J gene: TRBJ1-5; clone size: NA; CDR3 protein: CASNQGPPSYRNQPQHF; CDR3 DNA: TGTGCCAGCAACCAAGGTCCGCCGTCCTATCGCAATCAGCCCCAGCATTTT
V gene: TRBV5-1; D gene: TRBD2; J gene: TRBJ2-1; clone size: NA; CDR3 protein: CASRRLAGYNEQFF; CDR3 DNA: TGCGCCAGCCGGAGACTAGCGGGATACAATGAGCAGTTCTTC
V gene: TRBV12-3/TRBV12-4; D gene: TRBD1; J gene: TRBJ2-7; clone size: few; CDR3 protein: CASSPNRGRGPYEQYF; CDR3 DNA: TGTGCCAGCAGTCCGAACAGGGGCAGAGGACCCTACGAGCAGTACTTC
V gene: TRBV10-3; D gene: NA; J gene: TRBJ2-7; clone size: medium-sized; CDR3 protein: CAISESGEPYEQYF; CDR3 DNA: TGTGCCATCAGTGAGTCGGGGGAACCCTACGAGCAGTACTTC
V gene: TRBV7-9; D gene: NA; J gene: TRBJ1-3; clone size: few; CDR3 protein: CASSLVGEPAGNTIYF; CDR3 DNA: TGTGCCAGCAGCTTAGTGGGGGAACCGGCTGGAAACACCATATATTTT
V gene: TRBV20-1; D gene: NA; J gene: TRBJ2-7; clone size: NA; CDR3 protein: CSAKDTPYEQYF; CDR3 DNA: TGCAGTGCTAAGGACACCCCCTACGAGCAGTACTTC
V gene: TRBV5-6; D gene: TRBD1; J gene: TRBJ1-3; clone size: NA; CDR3 protein: CASSFRGPGGTIYF; CDR3 DNA: TGTGCCAGCAGCTTCAGGGGGCCGGGGGGCACCATATATTTT
V gene: TRBV7-2; D gene: NA; J gene: TRBJ2-3; clone size: few; CDR3 protein: CASSSGLRSRTDTQYF; CDR3 DNA: TGTGCCAGCAGCTCTGGACTACGGAGTCGTACAGATACGCAGTATTTT
V gene: TRBV18; D gene: TRBD2; J gene: TRBJ2-5; clone size: few; CDR3 protein: CASSLLLAGRRETQYF; CDR3 DNA: TGTGCCAGCTCACTACTACTAGCGGGCCGACGAGAGACCCAGTACTTC
V gene: TRBV12-3/TRBV12-4; D gene: NA; J gene: TRBJ2-7; clone size: few; CDR3 protein: CASSFRGKNYEQYF; CDR3 DNA: TGTGCCAGCAGTTTTCGCGGGAAGAACTACGAGCAGTACTTC
V gene: TRBV12-3/TRBV12-4; D gene: NA; J gene: TRBJ1-1; clone size: NA; CDR3 protein: CASSRTVRTEAFF; CDR3 DNA: TGTGCCAGCAGCCGGACCGTAAGAACTGAAGCTTTCTTT
V gene: TRBV12-3/TRBV12-4; D gene: TRBD1; J gene: TRBJ2-2; clone size: once; CDR3 protein: CASSSSPGTGANTGELFF; CDR3 DNA: TGTGCCAGCAGTTCAAGTCCCGGGACAGGAGCGAACACCGGGGAGCTGTTTTTT
V gene: TRBV15; D gene: NA; J gene: TRBJ2-7; clone size: few; CDR3 protein: CATSRVKGYEQYF; CDR3 DNA: TGTGCCACCAGCAGAGTAAAGGGGTACGAGCAGTACTTC
V gene: TRBV12-3/TRBV12-4; D gene: TRBD1; J gene: TRBJ1-2; clone size: few; CDR3 protein: CASSHRDRGPGYGYTF; CDR3 DNA: TGTGCCAGCAGTCACCGGGACAGGGGGCCTGGCTATGGCTACACCTTC
V gene: TRBV6-6; D gene: TRBD2; J gene: TRBJ2-1; clone size: NA; CDR3 protein: CASRPGLAGYEQFF; CDR3 DNA: TGTGCCAGCAGGCCGGGACTAGCGGGTTATGAGCAGTTCTTC
V gene: TRBV6-1; D gene: NA; J gene: TRBJ1-5; clone size: few; CDR3 protein: CASSESPDSRNQPQHF; CDR3 DNA: TGTGCCAGCAGTGAGTCTCCGGACAGCCGCAATCAGCCCCAGCATTTT
V gene: TRBV5-1; D gene: TRBD2; J gene: TRBJ2-1; clone size: NA; CDR3 protein: CASSLGLAVPNEQFF; CDR3 DNA: TGCGCCAGCAGCTTGGGACTAGCGGTTCCGAATGAGCAGTTCTTC
V gene: TRBV29-1; D gene: NA; J gene: TRBJ1-2; clone size: NA; CDR3 protein: CSVDGFREGIPYGYTF; CDR3 DNA: TGCAGCGTTGATGGTTTTCGCGAGGGGATCCCCTATGGCTACACCTTC
V gene: TRBV20-1; D gene: TRBD1; J gene: TRBJ2-3; clone size: NA; CDR3 protein: CSASHAGTGSNTQYF; CDR3 DNA: TGCAGTGCTAGCCACGCCGGGACAGGGTCAAATACGCAGTATTTT
V gene: TRBV20-1; D gene: NA; J gene: TRBJ2-7; clone size: few; CDR3 protein: CSAGFKVAISYEQYF; CDR3 DNA: TGCAGTGCTGGATTTAAGGTTGCGATATCCTACGAGCAGTACTTC
V gene: TRBV5-1; D gene: NA; J gene: TRBJ1-6; clone size: NA; CDR3 protein: CASSVRDTNSPLHF; CDR3 DNA: TGCGCCAGCAGCGTCCGGGACACAAATTCACCCCTCCACTTT
V gene: TRBV5-8; D gene: NA; J gene: TRBJ1-5; clone size: NA; CDR3 protein: CASSSTPGTWVQPQHF; CDR3 DNA: TGTGCCAGCAGCTCGACCCCGGGAACCTGGGTACAGCCCCAGCATTTT
V gene: TRBV20-1; D gene: TRBD2; J gene: TRBJ2-1; clone size: NA; CDR3 protein: CSARTSGRPGYNEQFF; CDR3 DNA: TGCAGTGCGAGGACTAGCGGGAGGCCGGGATACAATGAGCAGTTCTTC
V gene: TRBV6-2/TRBV6-3; D gene: NA; J gene: TRBJ1-1; clone size: NA; CDR3 protein: CASSYSAAEAFF; CDR3 DNA: TGTGCCAGCAGTTACTCGGCCGCTGAAGCTTTCTTT
V gene: TRBV28; D gene: TRBD1; J gene: TRBJ1-3; clone size: NA; CDR3 protein: CASSQHPTGGNTIYF; CDR3 DNA: TGTGCCAGCAGTCAACATCCGACAGGGGGAAACACCATATATTTT
V gene: TRBV2; D gene: NA; J gene: TRBJ2-3; clone size: NA; CDR3 protein: CASSTHPGVADTQYF; CDR3 DNA: TGTGCCAGCAGTACCCACCCAGGGGTGGCAGATACGCAGTATTTT
V gene: TRBV7-3; D gene: NA; J gene: TRBJ2-2; clone size: NA; CDR3 protein: CASSRNGRGELFF; CDR3 DNA: TGTGCCAGCAGCCGAAACGGGCGCGGGGAGCTGTTTTTT